This TCR beta chain is from a study of naive and memory T cell subsets. General study findings and limits: In CD4 and CD8 cells, diversity dropped from naive through EMRA.

J was trimmed by 0 bases and V by 4 bases; bases with no gene match: 8. Germline loops: CDR1 ENHRY, CDR2 SYGVKD. The CDR3 runs 18 residues. The beta constant-region primer was an equimolar mix of two oligonucleotides covering TRBC1 and TRBC2. Ligation attached a single-stranded oligonucleotide with a 12-nucleotide UMI and the SP2 primer to the cDNA 3' end. TCRdb redid the calling of the UMI-ligation and nested PCR reads with MiXCR, one entry per CDR3 protein. Counted here are 77,000 or so distinct CDR3 sequences, around 13% occurring once; the ten biggest clones make up 0.75% to 1%. Cells stained for CD3, CD4, CD8, CD45RA and CD27 were sorted into four subsets. As regards this clonotype: Its antigen is currently unknown.

The chain uses TRBV10-3 and TRBJ2-6; 8 positions match TRBD1. Material for sequencing was central memory CD4+ T cells from blood. The origin of this receptor is a human donor in good health. As DNA, the CDR3 is TGTGCCATCAGTGGAAGGCAGGGGGCCCTCTCTGGGGCCAACGTCCTGACTTTC. Its translation: CAISGRQGALSGANVLTF.